In this sample, the clone carrying this T cell receptor beta chain turned up a few times. Its antigen is unknown. The data were obtained in a study of response to subunit inactivated influenza vaccine. With 4 bases removed from V and 7 bases from J, the gap between germline ends came to 11 bases. The germline V gene encodes CDR1 DFQATT and CDR2 SNEGSKA (reference sequence). This CDR3 has 13 amino acids. Findings and limits, study-wide: Few additional T cells are recruited per seasonal influenza vaccination, authors suggested.

From the RT-PCR reads, TCRdb called clonotypes with MiXCR, one entry per CDR3 protein. The sample has 560,000 or so distinct CDR3 sequences, less than 10% seen once; the top ten hold approximately 12%. The sample consisted of PBMCs from blood, taken less than 25 months after vaccination. The rearrangement links TRBV20-1 to TRBJ1-6, with D unresolved. The sequence derives from a man between 50 and 69 years old who received an inactivated influenza vaccine. This chain's CDR3 is CSAMGGRNSPLHF. Written as DNA, the CDR3 is TGCAGTGCTATGGGAGGGAGGAATTCACCCCTCCACTTT.